A single sample is the source of the 8 T cell receptor beta chains below, sequenced in a study of blood T cell repertoires in COVID-19. This table comes from immunoSEQ multiplex PCR, and its TCRdb copy is limited to in-frame clones, with some not included. The profile shows about 200,000 clones, around 83% of them singletons. Sequenced: peripheral blood. These receptors were taken from a woman aged 45-65 years with COVID-19, enrolled during active disease.

This rearrangement joins TRBV7-7 to TRBJ1-3; D not resolved. The CDR3 is 14 residues long. V was trimmed by 7 bases and J by 3 bases, leaving 13 bases between them. Per germline, CDR1 SSHAT and CDR2 FNYEAQ (reference sequence). This CDR3 reads CASIFIANGNTIYF. The CDR3 bases are TGTGCCAGCATTTTTATTGCGAATGGAAACACCATATATTTT.

This clone was counted only a few times. This chain joins TRBV4-3 and TRBJ1-1, with D perhaps TRBD1 (5 bases). The CDR3 is made up of 16 amino acids. Germline CDR1 reads LGHNA; CDR2 reads YSLEER. Trimming left V 1 base short and J 4 bases short, with 16 bases between. CDR3 DNA: TGCGCCAGCAGCCAAGGGCTAAGGGCGGGGGGCACTGAAGCTTTCTTT. This codes for CASSQGLRAGGTEAFF.

The chain recombines TRBV20-1 with TRBJ2-3; 7 bases agree with TRBD1. Germline CDR1 reads DFQATT; CDR2 reads SNEGSKA (reference sequence). The junction had 13 bases not matched to a gene; V was cut back by 3 bases and J by 1 base. CDR3 length equals 17 residues. DNA of the CDR3: TGCAGTGCTAGTCCCGGAGGCTCAACAGGGGGCACAGATACGCAGTATTTT. Translation gives CSASPGGSTGGTDTQYF.

CDR3 sequence (DNA): TGCGCCAGCAGCTTGCCGGGGACAGGGAACACCGGGGAGCTGTTTTTT. It translates to CASSLPGTGNTGELFF. The V and J genes are TRBV5-1 and TRBJ2-2; 8 nucleotides match TRBD1. Germline V gene data show CDR1 as SGHRS and CDR2 as YFSETQ. The CDR3 contains 16 residues. The V gene end was trimmed by 1 base and the J gene end by 1 base; junction bases not matched to a gene: 3.

As to this clone: Within the sample, other DNA sequences also encode this same CDR3. The chain has TRBV19 and TRBJ1-1; D ambiguous. Per the germline V gene, CDR1 is LNHDA and CDR2 is SQIVND (reference sequence). The V end was cut by 7 bases, the J end by 1 base, with 7 bases between. This CDR3 comprises 12 residues. The CDR3 loop reads CASTAGNTEAFF. The CDR3 nucleotides are TGTGCCAGTACTGCAGGGAACACTGAAGCTTTCTTT.

The chain joins TRBV24-1 to TRBJ2-5; TRBD1 agrees at 9 bases. After removal of 3 bases from V and 5 bases from J, the junction contained 9 bases not matched to a gene. Germline CDR1 is KGHDR and CDR2 is SFDVKD. This CDR3 spans 16 amino acids. Here the CDR3 DNA reads TGTGCCACCAGTGATGCCCCGGGACAGGGAGCGGAGACCCAGTACTTC. Protein: CATSDAPGQGAETQYF.

The chain recombines TRBV15 with TRBJ1-1; 7 bases line up with TRBD1. The CDR3 is 14 residues long. Germline V gene lookup returns CDR1 LNHNV and CDR2 YYDKDF (reference sequence). Trimming removed 8 bases from V and 0 bases from J; junction bases left unmatched: 6. The CDR3 region has the DNA TGTGCCACCTCAAACAGGGGAATGAACACTGAAGCTTTCTTT. Its translation: CATSNRGMNTEAFF.

The chain combines TRBV27 with TRBJ2-3; 14 bases fit TRBD2. The V segment lost 3 bases and the J segment 8 bases; nucleotides outside the gene matches: 4. The CDR3 consists of 15 residues. The germline V gene has CDR1 MNHEY and CDR2 SMNVEV (reference sequence). The CDR3, as DNA: TGTGCCAGCAGTTTTAGGACTAGCGGGGGGCGTACGCAGTATTTT. Translating gives CASSFRTSGGRTQYF.